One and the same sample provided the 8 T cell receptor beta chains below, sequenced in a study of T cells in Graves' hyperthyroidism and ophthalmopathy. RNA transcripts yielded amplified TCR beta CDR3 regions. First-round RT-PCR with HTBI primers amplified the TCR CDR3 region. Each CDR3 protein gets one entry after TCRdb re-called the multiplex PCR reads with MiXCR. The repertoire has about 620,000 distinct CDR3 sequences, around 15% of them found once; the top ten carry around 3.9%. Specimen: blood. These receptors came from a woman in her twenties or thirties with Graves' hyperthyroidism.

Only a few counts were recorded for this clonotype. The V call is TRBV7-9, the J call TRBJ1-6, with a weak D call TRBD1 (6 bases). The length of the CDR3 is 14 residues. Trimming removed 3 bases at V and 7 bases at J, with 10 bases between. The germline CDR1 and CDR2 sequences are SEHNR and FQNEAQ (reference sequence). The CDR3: CASSLDSWNSPLHF. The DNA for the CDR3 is TGTGCCAGCAGCTTGGACAGTTGGAATTCACCCCTCCACTTT.

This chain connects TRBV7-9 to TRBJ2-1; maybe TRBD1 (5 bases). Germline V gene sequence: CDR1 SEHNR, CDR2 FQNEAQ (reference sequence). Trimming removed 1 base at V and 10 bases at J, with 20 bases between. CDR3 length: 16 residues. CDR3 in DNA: TGTGCCAGCAGCTTAGGGGGCGCTGTCTCCCTAGGGGAGCAGTTCTTC. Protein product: CASSLGGAVSLGEQFF.

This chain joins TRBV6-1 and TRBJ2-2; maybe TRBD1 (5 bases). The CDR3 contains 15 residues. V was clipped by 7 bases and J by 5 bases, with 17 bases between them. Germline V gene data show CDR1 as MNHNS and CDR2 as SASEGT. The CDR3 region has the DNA TGTGCCAGCATCGCAGGGTTCGCGTTAACCGGGGAGCTGTTTTTT. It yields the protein CASIAGFALTGELFF.

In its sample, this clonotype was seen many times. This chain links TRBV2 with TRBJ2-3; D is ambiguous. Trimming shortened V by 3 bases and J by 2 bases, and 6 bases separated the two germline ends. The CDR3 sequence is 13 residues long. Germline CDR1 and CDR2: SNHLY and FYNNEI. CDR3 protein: CASSDGTTDTQYF. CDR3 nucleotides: TGTGCCAGCAGTGACGGCACCACAGATACGCAGTATTTT.

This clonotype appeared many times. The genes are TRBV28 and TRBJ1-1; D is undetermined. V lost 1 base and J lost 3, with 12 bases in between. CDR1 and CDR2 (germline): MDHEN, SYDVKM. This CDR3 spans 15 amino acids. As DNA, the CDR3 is TGTGCCAGCAGTTTATTGCCAGCCCAGCACACTGAAGCTTTCTTT. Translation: CASSLLPAQHTEAFF.

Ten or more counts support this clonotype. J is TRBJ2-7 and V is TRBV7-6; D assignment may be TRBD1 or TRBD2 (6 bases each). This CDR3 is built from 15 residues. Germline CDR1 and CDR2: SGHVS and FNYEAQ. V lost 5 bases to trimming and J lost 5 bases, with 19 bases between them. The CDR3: CASSRGGTSGHEQYF. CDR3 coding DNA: TGTGCCAGCAGCCGTGGGGGGACATCTGGGCACGAGCAGTACTTC.

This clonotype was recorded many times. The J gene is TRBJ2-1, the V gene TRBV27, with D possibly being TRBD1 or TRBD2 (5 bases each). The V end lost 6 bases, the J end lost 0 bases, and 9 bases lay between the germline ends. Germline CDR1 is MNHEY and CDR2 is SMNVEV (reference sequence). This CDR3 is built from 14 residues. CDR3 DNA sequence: TGTGCCAGCAGGGGACCGCCCTCCTACAATGAGCAGTTCTTC. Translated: CASRGPPSYNEQFF.

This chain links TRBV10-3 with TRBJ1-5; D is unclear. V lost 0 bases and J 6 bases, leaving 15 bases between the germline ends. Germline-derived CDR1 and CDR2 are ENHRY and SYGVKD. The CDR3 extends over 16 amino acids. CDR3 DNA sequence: TGTGCCATCAGTGAGTCGTTGTTGGGCGAAGGTCAGCCCCAGCATTTT. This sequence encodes CAISESLLGEGQPQHF.